This T cell receptor (beta chain) was recorded in a study of cytomegalovirus exposure and HLA in healthy donors (dated by TCRdb to about 2017). The study in broad terms: According to a later analysis, one platform produced both the 110 or so validation repertoires and the 670 or so repertoires of the first cohort. The aim of the study was to test whether cataloging public T cell receptors could identify signatures of past pathogen exposure. Along with the roughly 670-subject first cohort, a separate validation cohort of over a hundred different subjects was used. To predict cytomegalovirus infection status, the study combined high-throughput TCR immunosequencing, statistical association of individual TCRs with disease status, and machine learning.

The library came from the immunoSEQ multiplex PCR assay. As for the authors' bioinformatics: A statistical classification framework was built for diagnosing cytomegalovirus status from the catalog of TCR beta chain sequences. The table comes from immuneACCESS by way of TCRdb, which keeps in-frame sequences with V and J called. Part of the clones is missing from these tables; in studies checked, under half for an unresolved V gene and the rest for unknown reasons. The DNA was the basis for D and trimming; V, J and clone size are from that table. For this sample there are about 73,000 clones; 85% to 95% appear just once. The ten largest account for about 3% of the sample. Donors formed part of the validation cohort, which comprised over a hundred subjects and was distinct from the first cohort of several hundred subjects. V gives up 3 bases and J gives up 6 bases, and the segment between their germline ends measures 14 bases. From a lookup of the germline V gene, CDR1 and CDR2 are MGHRA and YSYEKL. CDR3 length: 15 amino acids, cysteine to phenylalanine. The CDR3 DNA has 45 bases and is translated from base 1.

Comment on this clone: The specificity of this receptor is unknown. Per-nucleotide qualities are absent, and no much larger clonotype sits a single base away.

Overall results and qualifications from the work: While some public TCRs were present in many individuals, most TCR sequences turned up only very rarely across donors. In vitro tests confirmed that a few of the cytomegalovirus-associated TCR beta chains recognize cytomegalovirus antigens. The classifier was reported to diagnose cytomegalovirus status with high specificity and sensitivity in both the original and validation cohorts. According to the authors, the approach could potentially be generalized to other disease states and immunological phenotypes. Of the cluster scores, around 95% were above 0 in a later analysis, which found that TCRs clustered in the first cohort also tended to co-occur in the 120 validation repertoires. A later analysis had no HLA typing for the validation cohort, so co-occurrence there was scored across all 130 or so repertoires. The study gave a list of under 200 TCR beta chains associated with cytomegalovirus.

The receptor's source is a man aged 18 to 30 in good health and CMV-seronegative. The rearranged chain carries TRBV4-1 and TRBJ2-2; the D segment could be TRBD1, given 6 matching bases. Material: PBMCs. The DNA sequence reads TGCGCCAGCAGCCATTCCGGGACATCCCCCGGGGAGCTGTTTTTT. Its amino acids are CASSHSGTSPGELFF.